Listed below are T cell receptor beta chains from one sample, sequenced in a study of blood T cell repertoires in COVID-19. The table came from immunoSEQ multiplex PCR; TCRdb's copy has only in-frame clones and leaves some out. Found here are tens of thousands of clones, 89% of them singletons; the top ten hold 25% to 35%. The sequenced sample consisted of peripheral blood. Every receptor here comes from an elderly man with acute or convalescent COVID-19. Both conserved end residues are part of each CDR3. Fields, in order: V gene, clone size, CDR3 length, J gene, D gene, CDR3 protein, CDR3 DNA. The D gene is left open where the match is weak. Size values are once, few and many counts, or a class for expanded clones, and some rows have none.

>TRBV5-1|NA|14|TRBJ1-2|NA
CASSSEPENYGYTF
TGCGCCAGCAGCTCAGAACCTGAAAACTATGGCTACACCTTC
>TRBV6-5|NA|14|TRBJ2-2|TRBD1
CASSSQGYTGELFF
TGTGCCAGCAGTTCACAGGGGTACACCGGGGAGCTGTTTTTT
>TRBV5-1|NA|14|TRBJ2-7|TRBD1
CASSLGTGAYEQYF
TGCGCCAGCAGCTTGGGGACAGGCGCCTACGAGCAGTACTTC
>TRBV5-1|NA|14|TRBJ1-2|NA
CASSLYYRDYGYTF
TGCGCCAGCAGCTTATATTACAGGGACTATGGCTACACCTTC
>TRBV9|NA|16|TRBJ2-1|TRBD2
CASSPRSGSSYNEQFF
TGTGCCAGCAGCCCCCGTAGCGGGAGCTCCTACAATGAGCAGTTCTTC
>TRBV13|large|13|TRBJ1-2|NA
CASSLLAGVGYTF
TGTGCCAGCAGCTTGTTGGCAGGGGTTGGCTACACCTTC
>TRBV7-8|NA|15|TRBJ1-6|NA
CASSLASGWNSPLHF
TGTGCCAGCAGCTTAGCTTCAGGGTGGAATTCACCCCTCCACTTT
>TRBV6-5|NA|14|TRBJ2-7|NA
CASKSPGGNYEQYF
TGTGCCAGCAAATCCCCGGGGGGCAATTACGAGCAGTACTTC
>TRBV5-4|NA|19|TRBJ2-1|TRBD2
CASSLGPSGRGGIRGEQFF
TGTGCCAGCAGCTTGGGTCCTAGCGGGAGGGGCGGTATTCGTGGTGAGCAGTTCTTC
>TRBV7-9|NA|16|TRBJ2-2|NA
CASSFLAFANTGELFF
TGTGCCAGCAGCTTCTTAGCCTTTGCTAACACCGGGGAGCTGTTTTTT
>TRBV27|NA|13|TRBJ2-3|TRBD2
CASRTSGSDTQYF
TGTGCCAGCAGGACTAGCGGGAGTGATACGCAGTATTTT
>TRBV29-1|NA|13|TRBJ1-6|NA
CSVVETEASPLHF
TGCAGCGTTGTGGAGACAGAGGCATCACCCCTCCACTTT
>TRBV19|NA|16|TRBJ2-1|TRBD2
CASSISSGGGYNEQFF
TGTGCCAGTAGTATCTCCTCGGGAGGGGGCTACAATGAGCAGTTCTTC
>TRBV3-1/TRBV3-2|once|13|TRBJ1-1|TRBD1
CASSQGTGVEAFF
TGTGCCAGCAGCCAAGGGACAGGGGTTGAAGCTTTCTTT
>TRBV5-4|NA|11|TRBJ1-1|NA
CAVKIQAEAFF
TGTGCCGTCAAGATACAGGCTGAAGCTTTCTTT
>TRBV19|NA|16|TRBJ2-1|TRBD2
CASSPTGTSGRGEQFF
TGTGCCAGTAGTCCGACCGGGACTAGCGGGAGAGGTGAGCAGTTCTTC
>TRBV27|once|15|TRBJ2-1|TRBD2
CASSLLAGIYNEQFF
TGTGCCAGCAGTTTACTAGCGGGTATCTACAATGAGCAGTTCTTC
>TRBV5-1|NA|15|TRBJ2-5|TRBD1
CASSFAGQGKETQYF
TGCGCCAGCAGCTTTGCAGGACAGGGAAAGGAGACCCAGTACTTC
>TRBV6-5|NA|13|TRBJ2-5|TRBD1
CASKGTEQETQYF
TGTGCCAGCAAAGGGACAGAACAAGAGACCCAGTACTTC
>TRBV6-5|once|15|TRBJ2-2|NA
CASSYDSANTGELFF
TGTGCCAGCAGTTACGACAGCGCGAACACCGGGGAGCTGTTTTTT
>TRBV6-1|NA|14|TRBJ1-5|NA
CASSDGYSNQPQHF
TGTGCCAGCAGTGACGGTTATAGCAATCAGCCCCAGCATTTT
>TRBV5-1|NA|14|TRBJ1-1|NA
CASSMGQMNTEAFF
TGCGCCAGCAGCATGGGACAAATGAACACTGAAGCTTTCTTT